One T cell receptor (beta chain) is described in this entry. This record belongs to a study of prognosis after radiotherapy for stage I lung cancer. About the research overall: Aged roughly 50 to 95 years, with a median of around 74 years, the patients were about a dozen men and roughly six women.

CDR1 and CDR2 from the germline V gene are DFQATT and SNEGSKA (reference sequence). V dropped 4 bases and J dropped 3 bases, with 15 bases sitting between them. This CDR3 region has 14 residues. The TCR beta CDR3 region was amplified from genomic DNA, with two rounds of multiplex PCR being used for the amplification. Round one of PCR was performed, and it used primers specific to each TRBV and TRBJ gene. TCRdb ran MiXCR on the multiplex PCR reads and lists one entry per CDR3 protein. Seen here are some 34,000 distinct CDR3 sequences, around 30% observed once, and the top ten hold roughly a quarter. This chain joins TRBV20-1 and TRBJ1-2; D is possibly TRBD1 (5 bases). The clonotype was recovered from a donor over 45 with non-small cell lung cancer. This specimen was PBMCs, taken before or after stereotactic body radiation therapy (not recorded which). The CDR3 bases are TGCAGTGCTACCCCTGGGCAGGGCGACTATGGCTACACCTTC. Residues: CSATPGQGDYGYTF.